The rows below give T cell receptor beta chains drawn from one sample of a study of shared clonotypes between healthy human individuals. Measured with immunoSEQ multiplex PCR; TCRdb has only the in-frame clones, and not every one. The repertoire holds 550,000 to 700,000 clones, with more than 70% as singletons. The sequencing sample was made of memory CD4+ T cells sorted from blood. The source of these receptors is a woman aged 25 to 39 in good health. CDR3s include the opening cysteine and the closing phenylalanine or tryptophan. The order of the fields is J gene, V gene, D gene, clone size, CDR3 protein, CDR3 DNA. The D gene is left open where the match is weak. Not all rows give a size; the values are once, few, many and, for expanded clones, a class.

TRBJ2-3,TRBV13,TRBD1,.,CASSPRTGAGTDTQYF,TGTGCCAGCAGCCCTAGGACAGGGGCGGGCACAGATACGCAGTATTTT
TRBJ2-4,TRBV28,.,.,CASNLSTKNIQYF,TGTGCCAGCAACTTATCGACCAAAAACATTCAGTACTTC
TRBJ2-5,TRBV2,TRBD2,.,CASRSSGASVKTQYF,TGTGCCAGCAGGTCGAGCGGGGCTTCGGTAAAGACCCAGTACTTC
TRBJ1-4,TRBV19,.,.,CASSPRGSRTANEKLFF,TGTGCCAGTAGTCCCCGGGGATCCCGGACGGCTAATGAAAAACTGTTTTTT
TRBJ2-5,TRBV10-1,TRBD1,.,CASSEGRGRETQYF,TGCGCCAGCAGTGAGGGCAGGGGGCGTGAGACCCAGTACTTC
TRBJ1-5,TRBV2,.,.,CASSGLPNNQPQHF,TGTGCCAGCAGTGGCTTACCGAACAATCAGCCCCAGCATTTT
TRBJ2-7,TRBV14,TRBD2,.,CASSQDGLAGDSELPPPAPYEQYF,TGTGCCAGCAGCCAAGATGGGTTAGCGGGAGATTCTGAGTTACCCCCACCAGCGCCCTACGAGCAGTACTTC
TRBJ2-2,TRBV7-9,.,.,CASSYSGLPNTGELFF,TGTGCCAGCAGCTATTCAGGCCTCCCTAACACCGGGGAGCTGTTTTTT
TRBJ1-2,TRBV27,.,.,CASSLGETYGYTF,TGTGCCAGCAGTTTAGGGGAGACCTATGGCTACACCTTC
TRBJ1-5,TRBV2,.,few,CASRRGGGVTQPQHF,TGTGCCAGCAGACGGGGGGGAGGAGTAACTCAGCCCCAGCATTTT
TRBJ2-7,TRBV19,TRBD1,.,CARARQGQENEQYF,TGTGCCAGAGCCCGTCAGGGACAGGAAAACGAGCAGTACTTC
TRBJ2-1,TRBV4-1,TRBD2,.,CASSQGWTSGAANEQFF,TGCGCCAGCAGCCAAGGGTGGACTAGCGGAGCTGCTAATGAGCAGTTCTTC
TRBJ2-3,TRBV5-5,TRBD2,.,CASNRGGLEDTQYF,TGTGCCAGCAACCGCGGGGGGCTGGAAGATACGCAGTATTTT
TRBJ2-1,TRBV28,TRBD2,.,CASSLERDHNEQFF,TGTGCCAGCAGTTTAGAGCGGGACCACAATGAGCAGTTCTTC
TRBJ1-5,TRBV28,.,.,CASRAKQGLNQPQHF,TGTGCCAGCAGAGCCAAACAGGGTCTAAATCAGCCCCAGCATTTT
TRBJ1-1,TRBV28,.,.,CASSLSGARTEAFF,TGTGCCAGCAGTTTATCAGGGGCGCGAACTGAAGCTTTCTTT
TRBJ2-1,TRBV9,.,few,CASSVDWGDEQFF,TGTGCCAGCAGCGTAGATTGGGGCGATGAGCAGTTCTTC
TRBJ2-7,TRBV28,TRBD1,once,CASSTTGTGWNEQYF,TGTGCCAGCAGTACAACCGGGACAGGGTGGAACGAGCAGTACTTC
TRBJ1-1,TRBV4-1,TRBD1,.,CASSRGQGLAINTEAFF,TGCGCCAGCAGCCGAGGACAGGGTTTGGCCATTAACACTGAAGCTTTCTTT
TRBJ2-7,TRBV18,TRBD2,.,CASSPPSGSYYEQYF,TGTGCCAGCTCACCTCCGAGCGGGAGTTACTACGAGCAGTACTTC
TRBJ2-7,TRBV11-2,.,.,CASSLAPRRVYEQYF,TGTGCCAGCAGCTTAGCACCCCGTCGAGTCTACGAGCAGTACTTC
TRBJ2-7,TRBV18,.,.,CASSPRRDPFSYEQYF,TGTGCCAGCTCACCAAGACGGGACCCTTTCTCCTACGAGCAGTACTTC
TRBJ2-7,TRBV10-2,TRBD2,few,CASSELAAGGTYEQYF,TGCGCCAGCAGTGAACTCGCAGCGGGAGGAACCTACGAGCAGTACTTC
TRBJ2-5,TRBV9,.,.,CASSRSPHETQYF,TGTGCCAGCAGCAGATCCCCCCACGAGACCCAGTACTTC
TRBJ2-7,TRBV7-9,TRBD1,.,CASSQPGQRYEQYF,TGTGCCAGCAGCCAACCGGGACAGCGCTACGAGCAGTACTTC
TRBJ2-7,TRBV7-2,.,few,CASSRNLVREQYF,TGTGCCAGCAGCCGGAATCTAGTACGCGAGCAGTACTTC
TRBJ2-7,TRBV5-4,.,.,CASSLSETYEQYF,TGTGCCAGCAGCTTGTCAGAGACCTACGAGCAGTACTTC